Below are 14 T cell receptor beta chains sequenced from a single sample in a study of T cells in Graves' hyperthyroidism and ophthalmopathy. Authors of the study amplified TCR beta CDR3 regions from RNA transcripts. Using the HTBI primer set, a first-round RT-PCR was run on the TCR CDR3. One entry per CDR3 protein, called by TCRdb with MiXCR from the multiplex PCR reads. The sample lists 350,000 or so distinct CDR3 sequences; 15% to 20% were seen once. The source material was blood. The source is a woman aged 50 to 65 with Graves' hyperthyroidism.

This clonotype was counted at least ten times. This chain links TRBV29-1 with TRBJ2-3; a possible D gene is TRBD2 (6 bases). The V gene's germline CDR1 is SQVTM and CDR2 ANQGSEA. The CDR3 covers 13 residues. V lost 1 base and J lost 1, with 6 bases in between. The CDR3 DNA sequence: TGCAGCGTTGAAGGCGGGGGCACAGATACGCAGTATTTT. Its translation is CSVEGGGTDTQYF.

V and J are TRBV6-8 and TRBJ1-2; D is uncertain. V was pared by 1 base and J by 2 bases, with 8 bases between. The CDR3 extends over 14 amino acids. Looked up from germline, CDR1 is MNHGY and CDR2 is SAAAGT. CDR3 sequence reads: CASSYWTVNYGYTF. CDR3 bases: TGTGCCAGCAGTTACTGGACCGTGAACTATGGCTACACCTTC.

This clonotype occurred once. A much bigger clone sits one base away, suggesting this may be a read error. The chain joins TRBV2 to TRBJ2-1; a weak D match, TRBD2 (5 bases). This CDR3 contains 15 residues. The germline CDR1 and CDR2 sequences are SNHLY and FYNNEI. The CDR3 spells CASSDGRVSYNGQFF. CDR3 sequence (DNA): TGTGCCAGCAGTGATGGGCGGGTCTCCTACAATGGGCAGTTCTTC.

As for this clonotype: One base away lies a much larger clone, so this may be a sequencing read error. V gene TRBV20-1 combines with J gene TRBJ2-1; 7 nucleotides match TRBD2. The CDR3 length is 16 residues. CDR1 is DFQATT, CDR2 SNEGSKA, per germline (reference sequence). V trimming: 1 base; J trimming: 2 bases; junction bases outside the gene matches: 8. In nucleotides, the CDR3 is TGCAGTGCTAGAGTATCTGGGGGGAGGGCCTACAATGAGCAGTTCTTC. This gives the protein CSARVSGGRAYNEQFF.

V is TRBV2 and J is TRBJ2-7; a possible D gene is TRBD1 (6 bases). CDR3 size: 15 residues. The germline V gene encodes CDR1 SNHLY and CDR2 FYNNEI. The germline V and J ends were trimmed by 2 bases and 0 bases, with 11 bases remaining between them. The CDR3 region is CASSEYRVSSYEQYF. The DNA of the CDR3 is TGTGCCAGCAGTGAATACAGGGTATCCTCCTACGAGCAGTACTTC.

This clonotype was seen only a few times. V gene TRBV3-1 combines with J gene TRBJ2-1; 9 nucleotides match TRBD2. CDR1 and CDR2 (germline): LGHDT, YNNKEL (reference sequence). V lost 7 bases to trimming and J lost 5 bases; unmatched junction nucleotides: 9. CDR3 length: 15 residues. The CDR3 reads CASTPGTSMDNEQFF. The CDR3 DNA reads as TGTGCCAGCACCCCCGGGACTAGCATGGACAATGAGCAGTTCTTC.

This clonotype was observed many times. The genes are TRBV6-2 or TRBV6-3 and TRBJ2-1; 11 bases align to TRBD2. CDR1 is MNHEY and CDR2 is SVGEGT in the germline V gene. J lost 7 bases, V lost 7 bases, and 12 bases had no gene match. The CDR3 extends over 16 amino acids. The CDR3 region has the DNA TGTGCCAGCAAACCAACTCTAGCGGGAGGTGAGAATGAGCAGTTCTTC. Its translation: CASKPTLAGGENEQFF.

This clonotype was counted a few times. Here the CDR3 DNA reads TGTGCCATCAGTGAGCCCAGGATCACTGGGGCCAACGTCCTGACTTTC. This sequence encodes CAISEPRITGANVLTF. This rearrangement joins TRBV10-3 to TRBJ2-6; D is undetermined. The CDR3 is 16 amino acids. Germline V gene data show CDR1 as ENHRY and CDR2 as SYGVKD. V lost 2 bases and J lost 2, with 10 bases in between.

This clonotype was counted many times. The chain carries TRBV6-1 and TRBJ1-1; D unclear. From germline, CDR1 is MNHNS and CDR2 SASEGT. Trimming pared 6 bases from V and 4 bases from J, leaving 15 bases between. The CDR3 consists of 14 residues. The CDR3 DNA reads TGTGCCAGCAGGATGACTAGTGGGGTCACTGAAGCTTTCTTT. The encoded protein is CASRMTSGVTEAFF.

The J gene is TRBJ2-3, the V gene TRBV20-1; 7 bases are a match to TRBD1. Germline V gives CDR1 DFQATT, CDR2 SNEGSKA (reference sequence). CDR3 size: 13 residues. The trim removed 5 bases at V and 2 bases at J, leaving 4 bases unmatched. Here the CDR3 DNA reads TGCAGTGCTTTGGACAGGTTCACAGATACGCAGTATTTT. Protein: CSALDRFTDTQYF.

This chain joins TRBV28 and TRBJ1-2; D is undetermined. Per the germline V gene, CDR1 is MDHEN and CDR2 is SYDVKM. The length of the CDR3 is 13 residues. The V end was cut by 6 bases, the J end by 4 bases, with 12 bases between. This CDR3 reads CASRPQVPYGYTF. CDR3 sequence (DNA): TGTGCCAGCAGACCACAAGTCCCCTATGGCTACACCTTC.

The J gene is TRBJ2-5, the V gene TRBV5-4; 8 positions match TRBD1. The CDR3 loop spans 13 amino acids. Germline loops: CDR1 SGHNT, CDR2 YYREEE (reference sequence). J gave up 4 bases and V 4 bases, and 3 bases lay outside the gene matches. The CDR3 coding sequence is TGTGCCAGCAGCCCTCAGGGGGCAGAGACCCAGTACTTC. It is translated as CASSPQGAETQYF.

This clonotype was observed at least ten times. CDR3 protein: CAWITKANEQFF. The CDR3, as DNA: TGTGCCTGGATAACAAAGGCGAATGAGCAGTTCTTC. The gene calls are TRBV30 and TRBJ2-1; D remains ambiguous. CDR1 GTSNPN and CDR2 SVGIG come from the germline V gene (reference sequence). The V gene lost 4 bases and the J gene lost 7 bases, with 11 bases spanning the gap. The CDR3 has 12 residues.

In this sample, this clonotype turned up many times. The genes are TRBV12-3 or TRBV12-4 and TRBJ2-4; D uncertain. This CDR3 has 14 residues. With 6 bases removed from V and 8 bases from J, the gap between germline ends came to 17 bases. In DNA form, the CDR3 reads TGTGCCAGCAGGGTCGGCCCAGGCGAGGACATTCAGTACTTC. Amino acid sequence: CASRVGPGEDIQYF.